Below are 29 T cell receptor beta chains sequenced from a single sample in a study of human T cells and chemical hapten exposure. Sample time point: pre-sensitization, week 0. Treatment noted: therapeutic diphenylcyclopropenone sensitization with weekly scalp DPC. TCRdb re-called the RACE reads with MiXCR, one entry per CDR3 protein. The sample carries around 250,000 distinct CDR3 sequences, 7.5% to 10% recorded once. This sample comprised whole blood, obtained in connection with sensitization to the hapten diphenylcyclopropenone (DPC). The receptors stem from a woman aged 40 to 50 with alopecia areata. Some clones in this sample may be carry-over from other donors' samples.

This clonotype showed up many times. The chain employs TRBV20-1 and TRBJ2-1; D could derive from TRBD1 or TRBD2 (6 bases each). Per the germline V gene, CDR1 is DFQATT and CDR2 is SNEGSKA (reference sequence). The V end lost 4 bases, the J end lost 1 base, and 14 bases lay between the germline ends. The CDR3 contains 15 residues. CDR3 nucleotide sequence: TGCAGTGCTACTGCCGGGGGCGCTTCCTACAATGAGCAGTTCTTC. This encodes CSATAGGASYNEQFF.

The table lists this clonotype with many counts. The J gene is TRBJ2-3, the V gene TRBV7-6; possible D gene TRBD2, 5 bases. The germline CDR1 and CDR2 sequences are SGHVS and FNYEAQ. CDR3 length: 15 residues. V was clipped by 4 bases and J by 0 bases, with 11 bases between them. In DNA form, the CDR3 reads TGTGCCAGCAGCTACCTACAGCGGAGCACAGATACGCAGTATTTT. Its protein product is CASSYLQRSTDTQYF.

This clonotype has more than one count but fewer than ten. The chain combines TRBV7-2 with TRBJ1-2, with 7 bases matching TRBD1. CDR1 is SGHTA and CDR2 is FQGNSA in the germline V gene. Unmatched junction bases numbered 8, after V lost 4 bases and J lost 6 bases. This CDR3 has 14 amino acids. The CDR3 spells CASSWEAGQNGYTF. CDR3 bases: TGTGCCAGCAGCTGGGAGGCGGGACAGAATGGCTACACCTTC. Together with reference TRBV7-2 and TRBJ1-2, the CDR3 gives the full variable domain: GAGVSQSPSNKVTEKGKDVELRCDPISGHTALYWYRQSLGQGLEFLIYFQGNSAPDKSGLPSDRFSAERTGGSVSTLTIQRTQQEDSAVYLCASSWEAGQNGYTFGSGTRLTVV.

This clonotype has more than one count but fewer than ten. This rearrangement joins TRBV5-1 to TRBJ1-6; D is uncertain. The CDR3 consists of 14 residues. Trimming shortened V by 7 bases and J by 6 bases, and 14 bases separated the two germline ends. Germline CDR1 and CDR2: SGHRS and YFSETQ. CDR3 nucleotides: TGCGCCAGCCGGCCGTGGCAGTTTAATTCACCCCTCCACTTT. Protein: CASRPWQFNSPLHF.

This chain links TRBV24-1 with TRBJ2-2; D is unclear. CDR1 and CDR2 (germline): KGHDR, SFDVKD. The CDR3 runs 13 residues. The V and J ends lost 7 bases and 4 bases respectively, with 9 bases between them. The CDR3 sequence is CATSGRVTGELFF. The CDR3 DNA follows: TGTGCCACCAGCGGACGGGTCACCGGGGAGCTGTTTTTT.

The CDR3, as DNA: TGCAGCGCCGAAGGAGTATACGAGCAGTACTTC. This gives the protein CSAEGVYEQYF. The rearrangement uses TRBV29-1 and TRBJ2-7, with D uncertain. The CDR3 spans 11 residues. Germline CDR1 and CDR2: SQVTM and ANQGSEA. Trimming pared 7 bases from V and 4 bases from J, leaving 11 bases between.

This sequence joins TRBV4-2 and TRBJ2-2; D possibly corresponds to TRBD1 (5 bases). Trimming shortened V by 5 bases and J by 1 base, and 8 bases separated the two germline ends. Germline lookup yields CDR1 LGHNA and CDR2 YNFKEQ. CDR3 length: 14 amino acids. CDR3: CASSYDRNTGELFF. Here the CDR3 DNA reads TGTGCCAGCAGCTACGACAGGAACACCGGGGAGCTGTTTTTT.

This clonotype was counted a few times. The rearrangement uses TRBV28 and TRBJ2-1, with TRBD2 as a possible D gene (5 bases). This CDR3 is 14 amino acids long. The V and J ends lost 3 bases and 1 base respectively, with 7 bases between them. CDR1 and CDR2 from the germline V gene are MDHEN and SYDVKM. The CDR3 DNA follows: TGTGCCAGCAGTTTTACTAGATCCTACAATGAGCAGTTCTTC. Translation: CASSFTRSYNEQFF. The full variable domain, completed using reference TRBV28 and TRBJ2-1, is DVKVTQSSRYLVKRTGEKVFLECVQDMDHENMFWYRQDPGLGLRLIYFSYDVKMKEKGDIPEGYSVSREKKERFSLILESASTNQTSMYLCASSFTRSYNEQFFGPGTRLTVL.

V is TRBV7-9 and J is TRBJ2-7; TRBD2 matches at 7 bases. V gave up 5 bases and J gave up 4 bases; unmatched junction bases: 11. This CDR3 contains 15 residues. Germline loops: CDR1 SEHNR, CDR2 FQNEAQ (reference sequence). The DNA for the CDR3 is TGTGCCAGCAGCAGAACCGGACTAGATTTTTACGAGCAGTACTTC. It encodes CASSRTGLDFYEQYF.

This clonotype was seen a few times. This sequence joins TRBV28 and TRBJ2-5; D not resolved. From germline, CDR1 is MDHEN and CDR2 SYDVKM. Trimming took off 6 bases at V and 0 bases at J, with 5 bases between the two ends. CDR3 size: 12 residues. The CDR3: CASSGNQETQYF. The CDR3, as DNA: TGTGCCAGCAGCGGCAACCAAGAGACCCAGTACTTC.

The chain couples TRBV12-3 or TRBV12-4 to TRBJ1-1, with no clear D. The V and J ends lost 3 bases and 4 bases respectively, with 9 bases between them. The CDR3 is 13 residues long. The CDR3 DNA follows: TGTGCCAGCAGTTTGGAGAGGAGCACTGAAGCTTTCTTT. Translation: CASSLERSTEAFF.

This clonotype was seen more than once but under ten times. The rearrangement joins TRBV7-2 to TRBJ2-1; the match to TRBD2 covers 7 bases. The CDR3 loop spans 18 amino acids. With V trimmed by 1 base and J by 0 bases, 9 bases remained unmatched. CDR1 is SGHTA, CDR2 FQGNSA, per germline. This CDR3 is CASSLDARTRSSYNEQFF. The CDR3 nucleotides read TGTGCCAGCAGCTTAGATGCTAGGACTAGGAGCTCCTACAATGAGCAGTTCTTC.

This clonotype was counted at least ten times. CDR3 in amino acids: CSATAGRYNEQFF. The CDR3 DNA is TGCAGTGCTACGGCGGGCCGCTACAATGAGCAGTTCTTC. This chain connects TRBV20-1 to TRBJ2-1; tentatively, D is TRBD2 (5 bases). This CDR3 has 13 residues. Germline V CDR1 and CDR2: DFQATT, SNEGSKA (reference sequence). Deletions cut 4 bases from V and 3 bases from J, with 10 bases between.

Ten or more counts support this clonotype. The genes are TRBV28 and TRBJ2-3; no clear D gene. V lost 6 bases and J 6 bases, leaving 10 bases between the germline ends. The CDR3 spans 12 residues. CDR1 and CDR2 (germline): MDHEN, SYDVKM. CDR3 in amino acids: CASRNLVDTQYF. DNA of the CDR3: TGTGCCAGCAGAAACCTAGTTGATACGCAGTATTTT. The full variable domain, in which reference TRBV28 and TRBJ2-3 provide the parts outside the CDR3, is DVKVTQSSRYLVKRTGEKVFLECVQDMDHENMFWYRQDPGLGLRLIYFSYDVKMKEKGDIPEGYSVSREKKERFSLILESASTNQTSMYLCASRNLVDTQYFGPGTRLTVL.

This clonotype was counted at least ten times. The J gene is TRBJ2-7, the V gene TRBV6-5; D is uncertain. The CDR3 is made up of 15 amino acids. V was shortened by 0 bases and J by 2 bases, with 11 bases between the two germline ends. From germline, CDR1 is MNHEY and CDR2 SVGAGI. The CDR3 loop is CASSYSSSETYEQYF. The CDR3 DNA sequence: TGTGCCAGCAGTTACTCGTCCAGTGAGACCTACGAGCAGTACTTC.

This clonotype was observed many times. Here the CDR3 DNA reads TGCAGTGCTCAAGGGTTGATCAACTCCTACGAGCAGTACTTC. Protein sequence: CSAQGLINSYEQYF. The rearrangement uses TRBV20-1 and TRBJ2-7, with D uncertain. The CDR3 sequence is 14 residues long. V was pared by 5 bases and J by 0 bases, with 14 bases between. Germline CDR1 is DFQATT and CDR2 is SNEGSKA (reference sequence).

This clonotype has more than one count but fewer than ten. The V gene is TRBV20-1, the J gene TRBJ2-1, with TRBD2 matching over 7 bases. Trimming removed 1 base from V and 10 bases from J; junction bases left unmatched: 1. Per the germline V gene, CDR1 is DFQATT and CDR2 is SNEGSKA (reference sequence). CDR3 length: 11 residues. The CDR3 DNA is TGCAGTGCTAGAGTAGCGGGCGAGCAGTTCTTC. It is translated as CSARVAGEQFF.

In DNA, the CDR3 is TGCAGCCAAAAGGGATTTTACTATGGCTACACCTTC. Translation: CSQKGFYYGYTF. The J gene is TRBJ1-2, the V gene TRBV20-1; no reliable D call. The CDR3 is 12 residues long. Germline lookup yields CDR1 DFQATT and CDR2 SNEGSKA (reference sequence).

The chain uses TRBV6-6 and TRBJ1-6; D ambiguous. The length of the CDR3 is 13 residues. Between the trimmed V and J ends, which lost 6 bases and 7 bases, there was a span of 10 bases. Germline lookup yields CDR1 MNHNY and CDR2 SVGAGI (reference sequence). This chain's CDR3 is CASRDLQNSPLHF. The DNA for the CDR3 is TGTGCCAGCAGGGACCTACAGAATTCACCCCTCCACTTT.

This sequence joins TRBV29-1 and TRBJ2-7, with D unresolved. This CDR3 is 13 amino acids long. The V gene's germline CDR1 is SQVTM and CDR2 ANQGSEA. With 7 bases removed from V and 2 bases from J, the gap between germline ends came to 15 bases. Here the CDR3 DNA reads TGCAGCGCCCAGCTGGGGATTCCCTACGAGCAGTACTTC. Amino acids: CSAQLGIPYEQYF.

In this sample, this clonotype turned up many times. The rearrangement uses TRBV6-5 and TRBJ1-4; 10 positions agree with TRBD1. Germline CDR1 and CDR2: MNHEY and SVGAGI. Trimming removed 4 bases from V and 7 bases from J; junction bases left unmatched: 6. This CDR3 spans 15 amino acids. In DNA, the CDR3 is TGTGCCAGCAGTTTGGGGACAGGGGTGCCTGAAAAACTGTTTTTT. This gives the protein CASSLGTGVPEKLFF.

The chain links TRBV28 to TRBJ2-3; no clear D gene. The ends were cut back, 5 bases at V and 4 bases at J, with 7 bases in the middle. The germline CDR1 and CDR2 sequences are MDHEN and SYDVKM. There are 12 residues in the CDR3. The CDR3 region is CASSPHSDTQYF. The CDR3 nucleotides are TGTGCCAGCAGTCCTCACTCAGATACGCAGTATTTT.

At least ten counts were recorded for this clonotype. The chain combines TRBV28 with TRBJ2-4, with 10 bases that match TRBD1. Germline V gene sequence: CDR1 MDHEN, CDR2 SYDVKM. The J segment lost 6 bases and the V segment lost 8 bases, leaving 4 bases of the junction unmatched. This CDR3 is 13 amino acids long. CDR3 amino acids: CASRTGGVNIQYF. The CDR3 DNA is TGTGCCAGCCGGACAGGGGGTGTAAACATTCAGTACTTC.

The chain uses TRBV27 and TRBJ2-7, with 8 bases identical to TRBD1. Germline CDR1 MNHEY, CDR2 SMNVEV (reference sequence). CDR3 length equals 12 residues. The V segment lost 6 bases and the J segment 6 bases; nucleotides outside the gene matches: 4. The CDR3 spells CASRSQGVEQYF. DNA for the CDR3: TGTGCCAGCAGGTCACAGGGGGTCGAGCAGTACTTC.

There are many counts of this clonotype. The chain combines TRBV7-3 with TRBJ1-1; 8 bases align to TRBD1. This CDR3 comprises 14 residues. V was pared by 5 bases and J by 5 bases, with 7 bases of the junction left unmatched. The germline V gene has CDR1 SGHTA and CDR2 FQGTGA. Here the CDR3 reads CASSPQGAGTEAFF. The CDR3 coding sequence is TGTGCCAGCAGCCCCCAGGGGGCGGGGACTGAAGCTTTCTTT.

This clonotype was observed a handful of times. The chain uses TRBV7-2 and TRBJ1-5; the D gene is possibly TRBD1 (5 bases). V was trimmed by 1 base and J by 0 bases, leaving 22 bases between them. The CDR3 is 20 amino acids. The germline V gene encodes CDR1 SGHTA and CDR2 FQGNSA. In nucleotides, the CDR3 is TGTGCCAGCAGCTTAGTCTACATAAGGGACTCGGACTATAGCAATCAGCCCCAGCATTTT. This encodes CASSLVYIRDSDYSNQPQHF.

The chain carries TRBV6-2 or TRBV6-3 and TRBJ2-1; 9 bases agree with TRBD2. The CDR3 contains 16 residues. J was trimmed by 8 bases and V by 7 bases; bases with no gene match: 15. Germline V gene sequence: CDR1 MNHEY, CDR2 SVGEGT. The CDR3 region has the DNA TGTGCCAGCACCTCGCAGGCTAGCGGGATCGGGGATGAGCAGTTCTTC. This translates into CASTSQASGIGDEQFF.

This rearrangement joins TRBV28 to TRBJ2-1, with 12 nucleotides matching TRBD2. This CDR3 is built from 16 residues. J was trimmed by 6 bases and V by 4 bases; bases with no gene match: 7. CDR1 is MDHEN, CDR2 SYDVKM, per germline. The CDR3: CASSSRLAGDLNEQFF. The CDR3 coding sequence is TGTGCCAGCAGTTCCCGACTAGCGGGAGATCTCAATGAGCAGTTCTTC.

This clonotype was counted only a few times. The CDR3 loop reads CASSGTGTEAFF. The CDR3 DNA reads TGTGCCAGCAGCGGGACAGGGACTGAAGCTTTCTTT. The chain recombines TRBV6-5 with TRBJ1-1; TRBD1 matches at 9 bases. This CDR3 region has 12 residues. CDR1 and CDR2 from the germline V gene are MNHEY and SVGAGI. J was trimmed by 5 bases and V by 6 bases; bases with no gene match: 1.